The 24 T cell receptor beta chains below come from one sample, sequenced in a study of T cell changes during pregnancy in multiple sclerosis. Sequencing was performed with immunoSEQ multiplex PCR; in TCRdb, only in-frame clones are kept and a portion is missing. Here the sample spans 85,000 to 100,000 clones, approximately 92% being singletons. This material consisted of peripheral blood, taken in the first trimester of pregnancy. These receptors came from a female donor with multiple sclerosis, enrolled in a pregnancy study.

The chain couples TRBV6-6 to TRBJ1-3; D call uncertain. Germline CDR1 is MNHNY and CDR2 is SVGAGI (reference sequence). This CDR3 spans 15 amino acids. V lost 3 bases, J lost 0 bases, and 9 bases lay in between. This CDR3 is CASSYAPSSGNTIYF. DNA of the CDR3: TGTGCCAGCAGTTATGCCCCGAGCTCTGGAAACACCATATATTTT.

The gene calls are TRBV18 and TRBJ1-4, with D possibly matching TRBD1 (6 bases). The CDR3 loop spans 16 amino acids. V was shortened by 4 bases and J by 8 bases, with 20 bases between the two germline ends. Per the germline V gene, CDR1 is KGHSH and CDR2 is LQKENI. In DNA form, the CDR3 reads TGTGCCAGCTCACTTGAATCCAGGGGTGTAAGCGAAAAACTGTTTTTT. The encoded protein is CASSLESRGVSEKLFF.

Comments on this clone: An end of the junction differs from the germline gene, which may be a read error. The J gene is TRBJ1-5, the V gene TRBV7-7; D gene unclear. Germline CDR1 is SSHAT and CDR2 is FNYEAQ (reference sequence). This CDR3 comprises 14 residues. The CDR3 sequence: CASSPRESNQPQHF. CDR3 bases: TGTGCTAGCAGCCCACGGGAAAGCAATCAGCCCCAGCATTTT. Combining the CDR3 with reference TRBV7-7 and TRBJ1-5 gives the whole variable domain GAGVSQSPRYKVTKRGQDVTLRCDPISSHATLYWYQQALGQGPEFLTYFNYEAQPDKSGLPSDRFSAERPEGSISTLTIQRTEQRDSAMYRCASSPRESNQPQHFGDGTRLSIL.

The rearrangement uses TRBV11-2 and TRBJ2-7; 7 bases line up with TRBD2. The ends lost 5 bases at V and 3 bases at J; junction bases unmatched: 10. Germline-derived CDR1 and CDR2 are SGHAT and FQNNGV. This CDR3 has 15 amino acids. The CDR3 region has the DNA TGTGCCAGCAGCCCCCTCGGGGGGATTTACTACGAGCAGTACTTC. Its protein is CASSPLGGIYYEQYF.

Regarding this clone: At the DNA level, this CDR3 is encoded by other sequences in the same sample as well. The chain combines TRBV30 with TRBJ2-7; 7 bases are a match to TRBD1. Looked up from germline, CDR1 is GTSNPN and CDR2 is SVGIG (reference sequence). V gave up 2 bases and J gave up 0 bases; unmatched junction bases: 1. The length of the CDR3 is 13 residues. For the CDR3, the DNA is TGTGCCTGGAGTCGACAGGGCTCCTACGAGCAGTACTTC. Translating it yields CAWSRQGSYEQYF.

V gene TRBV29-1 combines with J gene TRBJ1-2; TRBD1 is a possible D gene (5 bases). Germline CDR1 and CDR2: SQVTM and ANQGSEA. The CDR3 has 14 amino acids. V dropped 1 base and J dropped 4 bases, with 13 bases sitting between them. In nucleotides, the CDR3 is TGCAGCGTTGAAGGGCAGGGCCTATTCTATGGCTACACCTTC. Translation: CSVEGQGLFYGYTF. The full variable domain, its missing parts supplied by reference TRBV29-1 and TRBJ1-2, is SAVISQKPSRDICQRGTSLTIQCQVDSQVTMMFWYRQQPGQSLTLIATANQGSEATYESGFVIDKFPISRPNLTFSTLTVSNMSPEDSSIYLCSVEGQGLFYGYTFGSGTRLTVV.

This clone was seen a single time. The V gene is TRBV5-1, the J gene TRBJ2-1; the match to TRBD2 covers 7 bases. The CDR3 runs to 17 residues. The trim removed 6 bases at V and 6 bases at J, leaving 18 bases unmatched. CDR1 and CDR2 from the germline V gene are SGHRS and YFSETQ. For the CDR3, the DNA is TGCGCCAGCACCCCTTTCACTAGCGCCAGGAGTGGCAATGAGCAGTTCTTC. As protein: CASTPFTSARSGNEQFF.

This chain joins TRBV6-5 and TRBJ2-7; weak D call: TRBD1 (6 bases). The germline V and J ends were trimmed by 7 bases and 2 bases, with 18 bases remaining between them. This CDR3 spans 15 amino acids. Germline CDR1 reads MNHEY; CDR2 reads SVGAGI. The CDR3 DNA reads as TGTGCCAGCACCAAACAGGGCAGGTTTGCCTACGAGCAGTACTTC. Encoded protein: CASTKQGRFAYEQYF.

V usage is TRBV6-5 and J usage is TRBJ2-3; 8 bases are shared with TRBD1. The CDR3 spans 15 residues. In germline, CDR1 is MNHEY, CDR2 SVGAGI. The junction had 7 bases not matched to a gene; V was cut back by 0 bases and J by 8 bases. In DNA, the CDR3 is TGTGCCAGCAGTTACTCCGGGACAGGCTTAATTACGCAGTATTTT. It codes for CASSYSGTGLITQYF.

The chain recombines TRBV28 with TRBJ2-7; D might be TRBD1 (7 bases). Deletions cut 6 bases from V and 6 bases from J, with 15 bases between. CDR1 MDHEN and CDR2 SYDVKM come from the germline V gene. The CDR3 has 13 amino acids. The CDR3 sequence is CASRLPGGREQYF. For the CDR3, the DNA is TGTGCCAGCAGACTACCAGGGGGGCGCGAGCAGTACTTC.

Written as DNA, the CDR3 is TGTGCCAGCAGTCGAGGAGGAGAGACCCAGTACTTC. Residues: CASSRGGETQYF. The chain has TRBV27 and TRBJ2-5; possibly TRBD2 for D (5 bases). The CDR3 has 12 residues. Trimming cost V 5 bases and J 4 bases, with 8 bases left between them. CDR1 is MNHEY and CDR2 is SMNVEV in the germline V gene (reference sequence).

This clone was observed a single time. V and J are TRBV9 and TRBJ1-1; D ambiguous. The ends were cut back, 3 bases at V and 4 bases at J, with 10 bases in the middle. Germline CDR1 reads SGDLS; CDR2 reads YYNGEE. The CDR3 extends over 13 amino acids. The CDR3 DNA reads TGTGCCAGCAGCGCGAGGGTGGCCACTGAAGCTTTCTTT. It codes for CASSARVATEAFF.

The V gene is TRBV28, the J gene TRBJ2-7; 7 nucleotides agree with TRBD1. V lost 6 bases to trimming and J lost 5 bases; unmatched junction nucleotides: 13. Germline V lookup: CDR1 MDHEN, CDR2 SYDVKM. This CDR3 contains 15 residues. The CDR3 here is CASSTVGTEDNEQYF. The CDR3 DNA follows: TGTGCCAGCAGCACCGTCGGGACAGAAGACAACGAGCAGTACTTC.

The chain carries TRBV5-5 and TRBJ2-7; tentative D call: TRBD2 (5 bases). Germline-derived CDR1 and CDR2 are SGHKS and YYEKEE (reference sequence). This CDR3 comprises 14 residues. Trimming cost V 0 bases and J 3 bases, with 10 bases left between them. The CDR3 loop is CASSLGGSRYEQYF. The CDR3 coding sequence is TGTGCCAGCAGCTTGGGAGGGTCCCGCTACGAGCAGTACTTC.

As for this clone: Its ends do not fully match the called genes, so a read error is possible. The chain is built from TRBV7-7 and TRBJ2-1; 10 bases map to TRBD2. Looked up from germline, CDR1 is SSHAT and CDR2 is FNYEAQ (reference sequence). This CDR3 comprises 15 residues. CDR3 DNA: TGTGCTAGCAGCTTAATCCTAGCGGGAGACGATGAGCAGTTCTTC. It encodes CASSLILAGDDEQFF.

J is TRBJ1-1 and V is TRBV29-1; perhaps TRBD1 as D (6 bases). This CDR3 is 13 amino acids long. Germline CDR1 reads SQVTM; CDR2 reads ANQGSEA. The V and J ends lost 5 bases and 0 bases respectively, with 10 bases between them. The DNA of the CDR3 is TGCAGCGTTCACAGGGTGGTGAACACTGAAGCTTTCTTT. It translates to CSVHRVVNTEAFF.

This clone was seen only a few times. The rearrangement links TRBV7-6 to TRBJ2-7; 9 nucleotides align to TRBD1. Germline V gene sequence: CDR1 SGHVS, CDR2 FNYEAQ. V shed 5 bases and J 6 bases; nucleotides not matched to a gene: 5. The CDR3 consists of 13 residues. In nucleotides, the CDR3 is TGTGCCAGCAGCGTAGGACAGGGGAGCGAGCAGTACTTC. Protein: CASSVGQGSEQYF. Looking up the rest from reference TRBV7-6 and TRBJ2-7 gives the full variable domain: GAGVSQSPRYKVTKRGQDVALRCDPISGHVSLYWYRQALGQGPEFLTYFNYEAQQDKSGLPNDRFSAERPEGSISTLTIQRTEQRDSAMYRCASSVGQGSEQYFGPGTRLTVT.

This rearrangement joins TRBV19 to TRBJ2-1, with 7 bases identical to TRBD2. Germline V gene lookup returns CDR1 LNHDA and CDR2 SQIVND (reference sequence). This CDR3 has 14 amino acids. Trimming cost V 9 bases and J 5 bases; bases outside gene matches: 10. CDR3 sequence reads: CASQGLAAHNEQFF. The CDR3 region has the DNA TGTGCCAGCCAAGGTCTAGCGGCGCACAATGAGCAGTTCTTC. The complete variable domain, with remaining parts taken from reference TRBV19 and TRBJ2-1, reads DGGITQSPKYLFRKEGQNVTLSCEQNLNHDAMYWYRQDPGQGLRLIYYSQIVNDFQKGDIAEGYSVSREKKESFPLTVTSAQKNPTAFYLCASQGLAAHNEQFFGPGTRLTVL.

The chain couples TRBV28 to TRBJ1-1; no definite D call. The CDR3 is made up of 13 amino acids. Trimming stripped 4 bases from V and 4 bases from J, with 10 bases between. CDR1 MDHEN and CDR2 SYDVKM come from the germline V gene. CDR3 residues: CASSSTFSTEAFF. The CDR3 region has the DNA TGTGCCAGCAGTTCCACTTTTAGCACTGAAGCTTTCTTT.

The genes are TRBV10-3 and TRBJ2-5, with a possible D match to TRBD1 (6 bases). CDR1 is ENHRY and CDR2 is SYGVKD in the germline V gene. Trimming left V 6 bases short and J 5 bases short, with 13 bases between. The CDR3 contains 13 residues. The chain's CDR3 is CAIRQGSGETQYF. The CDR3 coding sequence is TGTGCCATCAGACAGGGATCGGGTGAGACCCAGTACTTC.

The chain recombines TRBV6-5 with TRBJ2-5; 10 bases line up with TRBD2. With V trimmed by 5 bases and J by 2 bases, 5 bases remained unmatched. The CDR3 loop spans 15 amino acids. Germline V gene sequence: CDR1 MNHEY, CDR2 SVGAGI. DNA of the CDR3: TGTGCCAGCAGTCCAGCGGGAGGGCCGCAAGAGACCCAGTACTTC. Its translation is CASSPAGGPQETQYF.

CDR3 DNA: TGTGCCAGCAGTTTAACATTACTTAGCGGGAGACGGAACACCGGGGAGCTGTTTTTT. Translated, it gives CASSLTLLSGRRNTGELFF. The chain uses TRBV28 and TRBJ2-2; 9 bases fit TRBD2. V shed 2 bases, J shed 1 base, and the junction held 11 bases outside the gene matches. The CDR3 totals 19 residues. Germline values: CDR1 MDHEN, CDR2 SYDVKM.

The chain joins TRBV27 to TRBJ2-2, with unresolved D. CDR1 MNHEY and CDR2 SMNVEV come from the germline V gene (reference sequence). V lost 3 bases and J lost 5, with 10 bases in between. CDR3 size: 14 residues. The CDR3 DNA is TGTGCCAGCAGTTTCCGACTGGGTACCGGGGAGCTGTTTTTT. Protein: CASSFRLGTGELFF.

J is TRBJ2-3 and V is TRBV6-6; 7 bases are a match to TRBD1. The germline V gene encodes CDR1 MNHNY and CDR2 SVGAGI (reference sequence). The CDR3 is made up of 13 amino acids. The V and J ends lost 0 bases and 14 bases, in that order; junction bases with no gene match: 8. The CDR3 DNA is TGTGCCAGCAGTTACTCTTCGGGGACAGAGGGGTATTTT. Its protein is CASSYSSGTEGYF.